This TCR beta chain stems from a study of blood T cell repertoires in COVID-19. Study background: The cDNA or gDNA used as material had been derived from T cells, B-cell-depleted T cells, or PBMCs.

Produced via immunoSEQ multiplex PCR; TCRdb's table is partial and in-frame only. The top ten clones hold 2.5% to 3% of a sample with tens of thousands of clones, less than 85% of them seen once. Germline CDR1 is SGHDT and CDR2 is YYEEEE. CDR3 length: 15 amino acids. Losses at the gene ends were 4 bases for V and 1 base for J; bases not matched to a gene: 4. The sample comprised peripheral blood. This TCR derives from a human donor with acute or convalescent COVID-19. The donor label of this sample is uncertain. V usage is TRBV5-6 and J usage is TRBJ2-7; 11 bases agree with TRBD1. CDR3 sequence (DNA): TGTGCCAGCAGCCCCCGGGACAGGGGGTCCTACGAGCAGTACTTC. Translation: CASSPRDRGSYEQYF.